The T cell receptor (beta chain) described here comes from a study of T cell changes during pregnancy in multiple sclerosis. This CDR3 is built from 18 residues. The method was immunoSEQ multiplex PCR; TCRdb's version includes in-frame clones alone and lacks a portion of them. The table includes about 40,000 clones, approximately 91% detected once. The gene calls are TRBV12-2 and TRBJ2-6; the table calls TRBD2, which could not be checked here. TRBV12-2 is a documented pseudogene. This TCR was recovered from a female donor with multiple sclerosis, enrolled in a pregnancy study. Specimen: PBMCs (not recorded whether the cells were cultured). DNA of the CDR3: TGTGCAAGTCGCTGTATGAAGACTCCACAAAGTCGGGCCAACGTCCTGACTTTC. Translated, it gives CASRCMKTPQSRANVLTF.